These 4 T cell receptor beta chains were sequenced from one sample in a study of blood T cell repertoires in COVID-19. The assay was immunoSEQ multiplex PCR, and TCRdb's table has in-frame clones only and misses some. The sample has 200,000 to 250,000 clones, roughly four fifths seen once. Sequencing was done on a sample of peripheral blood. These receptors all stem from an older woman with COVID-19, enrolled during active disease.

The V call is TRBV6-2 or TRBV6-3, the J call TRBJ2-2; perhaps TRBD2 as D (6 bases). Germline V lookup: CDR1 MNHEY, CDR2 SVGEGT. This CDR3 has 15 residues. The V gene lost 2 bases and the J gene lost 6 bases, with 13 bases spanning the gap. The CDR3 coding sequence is TGTGCCAGCAGTTACGCCGGGAGAGCTTCCGGGGAGCTGTTTTTT. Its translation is CASSYAGRASGELFF.

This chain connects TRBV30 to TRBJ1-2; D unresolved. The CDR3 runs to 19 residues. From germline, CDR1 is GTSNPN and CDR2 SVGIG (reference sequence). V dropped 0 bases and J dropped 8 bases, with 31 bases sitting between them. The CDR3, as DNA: TGTGCCTGGAGTGTAGAATTGGCTCTTGAAACCCGTAAATGGGAGGGCTACACCTTC. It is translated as CAWSVELALETRKWEGYTF.

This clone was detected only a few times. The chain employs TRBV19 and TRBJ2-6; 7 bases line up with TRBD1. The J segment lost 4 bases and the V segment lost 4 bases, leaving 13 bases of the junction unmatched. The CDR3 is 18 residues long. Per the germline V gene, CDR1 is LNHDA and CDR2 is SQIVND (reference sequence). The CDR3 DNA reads TGTGCCAGTAGTAAGACGCGAGACAGGGCATACGGGGCCAACGTCCTGACTTTC. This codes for CASSKTRDRAYGANVLTF.

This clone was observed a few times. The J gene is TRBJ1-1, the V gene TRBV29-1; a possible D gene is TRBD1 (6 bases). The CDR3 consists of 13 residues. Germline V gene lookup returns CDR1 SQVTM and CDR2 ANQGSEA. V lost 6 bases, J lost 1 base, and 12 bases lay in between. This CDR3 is CSVGQSSNTEAFF. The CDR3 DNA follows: TGCAGCGTAGGACAGTCGTCGAACACTGAAGCTTTCTTT.